The sequence of this T cell receptor (beta chain) was determined in a study of shared clonotypes between healthy human individuals. Here immunoSEQ multiplex PCR was the method, and the copy in TCRdb shows in-frame clones only, minus some. The sample records millions of clones, 93% being singletons. Study outcomes and limitations: Sampling covered blood only; tissue repertoires likely differ.

This clone has a handful of counts. Its antigen remains unidentified. The CDR3 has 15 amino acids. Germline V CDR1 and CDR2: MDHEN, SYDVKM. The V gene lost 4 bases and the J gene lost 5 bases, with 15 bases spanning the gap. This chain uses TRBV28 with TRBJ1-3; perhaps TRBD1 as D (6 bases). What was sequenced was naive CD4+ T cells from PBMCs. Described subset: CD45RA+ positively selected. This receptor was obtained from a young man in good health. Some clones in this sample may be carry-over from other donors' samples. The CDR3 spells CASSSRGQLRNTIYF. DNA for the CDR3: TGTGCCAGCAGTTCCCGTGGACAGCTACGAAACACCATATATTTT.